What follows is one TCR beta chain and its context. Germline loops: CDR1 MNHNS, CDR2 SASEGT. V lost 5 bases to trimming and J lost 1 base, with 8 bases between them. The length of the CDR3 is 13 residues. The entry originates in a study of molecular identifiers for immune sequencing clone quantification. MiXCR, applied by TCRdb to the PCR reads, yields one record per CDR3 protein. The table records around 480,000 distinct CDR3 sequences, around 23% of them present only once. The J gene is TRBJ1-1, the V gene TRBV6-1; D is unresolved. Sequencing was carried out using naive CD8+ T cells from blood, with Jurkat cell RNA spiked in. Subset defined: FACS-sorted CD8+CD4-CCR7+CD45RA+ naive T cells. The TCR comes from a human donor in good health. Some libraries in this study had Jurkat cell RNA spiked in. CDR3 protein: CASSQTWNTEAFF. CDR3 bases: TGTGCCAGCAGTCAGACCTGGAACACTGAAGCTTTCTTT.